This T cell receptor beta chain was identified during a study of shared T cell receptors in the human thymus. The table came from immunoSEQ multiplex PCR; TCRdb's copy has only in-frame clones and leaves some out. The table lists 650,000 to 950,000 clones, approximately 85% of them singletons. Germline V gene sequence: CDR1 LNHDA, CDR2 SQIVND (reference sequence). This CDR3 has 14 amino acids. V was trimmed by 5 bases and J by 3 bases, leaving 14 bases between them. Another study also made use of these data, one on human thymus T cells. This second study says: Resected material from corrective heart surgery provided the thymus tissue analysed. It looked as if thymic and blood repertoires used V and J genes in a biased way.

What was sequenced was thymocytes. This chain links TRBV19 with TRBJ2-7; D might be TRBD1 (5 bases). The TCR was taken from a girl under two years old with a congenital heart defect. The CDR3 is CASSLQGGNYEQYF. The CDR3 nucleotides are TGTGCCAGTAGTTTGCAGGGTGGTAACTACGAGCAGTACTTC.